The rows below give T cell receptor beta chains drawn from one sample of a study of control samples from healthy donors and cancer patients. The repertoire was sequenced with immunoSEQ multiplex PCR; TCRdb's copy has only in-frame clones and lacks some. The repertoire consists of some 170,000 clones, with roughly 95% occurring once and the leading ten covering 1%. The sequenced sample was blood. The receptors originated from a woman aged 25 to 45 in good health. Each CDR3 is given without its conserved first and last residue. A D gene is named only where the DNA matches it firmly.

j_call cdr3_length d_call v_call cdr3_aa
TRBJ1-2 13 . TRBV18 ASSPGQLSNYGYT
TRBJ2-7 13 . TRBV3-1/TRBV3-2 ASSQAQRARYEQY
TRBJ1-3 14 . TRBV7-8 ASSPTASGTGNTIY
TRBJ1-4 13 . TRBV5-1 ASSYRADHNEKLF
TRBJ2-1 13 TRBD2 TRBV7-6 ASSLGLAGNNEQF
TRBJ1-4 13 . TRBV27 ASSLEGGAWEKLF
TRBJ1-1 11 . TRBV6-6 ASREGPNTEAF
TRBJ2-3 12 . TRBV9 ASSARTGTDTQY
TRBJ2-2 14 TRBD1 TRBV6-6 ASSPHDRVDTGELF
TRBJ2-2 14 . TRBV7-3 ASSLTGAPNTGELF
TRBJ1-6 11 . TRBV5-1 ASSLGMTSPLH
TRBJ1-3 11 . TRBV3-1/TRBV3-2 ASSQDWRRPIY
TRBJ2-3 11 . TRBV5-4 ASSDSSTDTQY
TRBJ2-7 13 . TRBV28 ASSPVIGEYYEQY
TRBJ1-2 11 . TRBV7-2 ASSLTGNGGYT
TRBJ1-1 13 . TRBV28 ASSPLIGGRTEAF
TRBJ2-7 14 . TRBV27 ASSLWRQGGLYEQY
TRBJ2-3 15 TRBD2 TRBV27 ASSLEALAGRTDTQY
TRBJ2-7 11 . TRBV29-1 SVELLEPYEQY
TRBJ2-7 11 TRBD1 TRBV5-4 ASSYGDSYEQY
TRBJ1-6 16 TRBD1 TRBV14 ASSQDLRDRGYNSPLH
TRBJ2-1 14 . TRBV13 ASSLDELAGFDEQF
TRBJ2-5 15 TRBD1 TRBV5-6 ASSLVFGTGAQETQY
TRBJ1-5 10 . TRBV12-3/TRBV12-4 ASSPGNQPQH
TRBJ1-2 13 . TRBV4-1 ASSQDRRANYGYT
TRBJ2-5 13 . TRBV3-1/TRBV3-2 ASSQAGRVLETQY
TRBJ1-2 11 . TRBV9 ASSRPGPYGYT
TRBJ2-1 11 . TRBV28 ASSPDRYNEQF
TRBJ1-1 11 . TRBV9 ASSVEMNTEAF
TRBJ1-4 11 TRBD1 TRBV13 ASSQDRGAKLF
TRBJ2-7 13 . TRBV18 ASSLRAGSTYEQY
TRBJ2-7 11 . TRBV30 AWAEETNYEQY
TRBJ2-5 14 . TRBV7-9 ASSSLADYVQETQY
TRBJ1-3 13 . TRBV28 ASSLQADSGNTIY
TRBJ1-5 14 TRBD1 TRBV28 ASSLSHGTGNQPQH
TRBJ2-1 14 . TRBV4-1 ASSQSFSNAYNEQF
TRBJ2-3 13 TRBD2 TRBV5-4 ASSMGGGSGDTQY
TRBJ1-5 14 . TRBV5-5 ASSLWLAKGNQPQH
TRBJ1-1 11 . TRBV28 ASRSPFSHEAF